A single sample is the source of the 8 T cell receptor beta chains below, sequenced in a study of shared clonotypes between healthy human individuals. Clones were sequenced by immunoSEQ multiplex PCR, and TCRdb holds only the in-frame ones, with some missing. The sample gives some 1 million clones, roughly 80% of which show up once; 1.4% to 1.5% is in the top ten. Sequenced sample: memory CD4+ T cells sorted from blood. Subset denoted: CD45RA-negative fraction. Receptors were obtained from a man in his late teens or twenties in good health.

In its sample, this clone was seen a few times. The chain joins TRBV10-3 to TRBJ2-5; 7 bases match TRBD2. Germline loops: CDR1 ENHRY, CDR2 SYGVKD. After removal of 2 bases from V and 4 bases from J, the junction contained 4 bases not matched to a gene. CDR3 length equals 14 residues. The CDR3 loop is CAISETRGVETQYF. As DNA, the CDR3 is TGTGCCATCAGTGAGACCCGGGGGGTAGAGACCCAGTACTTC.

This clone was seen only once. V gene TRBV19 combines with J gene TRBJ1-1; 11 nucleotides agree with TRBD1. The CDR3 is 13 amino acids. Losses at the gene ends were 5 bases for V and 5 bases for J; bases not matched to a gene: 1. CDR1 is LNHDA, CDR2 SQIVND, per germline (reference sequence). The CDR3 loop is CASSRDRGTEAFF. Written as DNA, the CDR3 is TGTGCCAGTAGTCGGGACAGGGGGACTGAAGCTTTCTTT. Looking up the rest from reference TRBV19 and TRBJ1-1 gives the full variable domain: DGGITQSPKYLFRKEGQNVTLSCEQNLNHDAMYWYRQDPGQGLRLIYYSQIVNDFQKGDIAEGYSVSREKKESFPLTVTSAQKNPTAFYLCASSRDRGTEAFFGQGTRLTVV.

In its sample, this clone was seen once. The genes are TRBV7-2 and TRBJ2-3; D is undetermined. The CDR3 is made up of 15 amino acids. The V end lost 1 base, the J end lost 0 bases, and 8 bases lay between the germline ends. The germline V gene encodes CDR1 SGHTA and CDR2 FQGNSA. This chain's CDR3 is CASSLEGKSTDTQYF. The CDR3 DNA is TGTGCCAGCAGCTTAGAAGGGAAAAGCACAGATACGCAGTATTTT.

V and J are TRBV5-1 and TRBJ2-1; 10 nucleotides match TRBD2. Germline-derived CDR1 and CDR2 are SGHRS and YFSETQ. This CDR3 contains 13 residues. After removal of 2 bases from V and 9 bases from J, the junction contained 2 bases not matched to a gene. Here the CDR3 DNA reads TGCGCCAGCAGCTTCACTAGCGGGACTGAGCAGTTCTTC. Its translation: CASSFTSGTEQFF.

The chain recombines TRBV5-5 with TRBJ2-6, with D perhaps matching TRBD1 (6 bases). V lost 4 bases, J lost 6 bases, and 11 bases lay in between. This CDR3 region has 14 residues. Germline CDR1 and CDR2: SGHKS and YYEKEE (reference sequence). The CDR3 sequence is CASSLSGQANVLTF. In nucleotides, the CDR3 is TGTGCCAGCAGCCTGTCGGGACAGGCCAACGTCCTGACTTTC.

This clone has just a few counts. The chain couples TRBV11-2 to TRBJ2-7, with unresolved D. V lost 1 base and J lost 3, with 4 bases in between. There are 12 residues in the CDR3. Germline-derived CDR1 and CDR2 are SGHAT and FQNNGV. Here the CDR3 reads CASSLGHYEQYF. CDR3 DNA: TGTGCCAGCAGCTTAGGACACTACGAGCAGTACTTC.

To note about this clone: Mismatch with germline at one junction end may stem from a read error. In DNA form, the CDR3 reads TGTGCCAGCAGCTTTCTTAGAAATTCACCCCTCCACTTT. Translated: CASSFLRNSPLHF. The rearrangement uses TRBV5-3 and TRBJ1-6; no firm D call. TRBV5-3 is flagged as an ORF with uncertain function. This CDR3 is 13 amino acids long.

Of note for this clone: Additional DNA sequences in this sample encode the identical CDR3. The chain has TRBV5-1 and TRBJ2-5; D is ambiguous. The V gene lost 1 base and the J gene lost 5 bases, with 6 bases spanning the gap. This CDR3 has 12 residues. The germline V gene has CDR1 SGHRS and CDR2 YFSETQ. CDR3 sequence reads: CASSLSQETQYF. CDR3 in DNA: TGCGCCAGCAGCTTGTCGCAGGAGACCCAGTACTTC.